What follows are 16 T cell receptor beta chains derived from one specimen sequenced in a study of T cell changes during pregnancy in multiple sclerosis. Data came from immunoSEQ multiplex PCR; TCRdb stores just in-frame clones and leaves some out. In the table there are tens of thousands of clones, about nine tenths of which are singletons. Sample: CD4+ T cells from peripheral blood mononuclear cells, taken after pregnancy. The receptors originated from a female donor in good health, enrolled as a control in a pregnancy study.

The CDR3 nucleotides read TGTGCCAGCAGTTTCGTCGGGGGGGGCAATCAGCCCCAGCATTTT. Protein sequence: CASSFVGGGNQPQHF. This chain links TRBV6-1 with TRBJ1-5; D perhaps matches TRBD1 (5 bases). This CDR3 is 15 amino acids long. Trimming pared 5 bases from V and 2 bases from J, leaving 13 bases between. The germline gives CDR1 MNHNS, CDR2 SASEGT.

The rearrangement uses TRBV11-2 and TRBJ1-5; TRBD1 is a possible D gene (5 bases). CDR3 length equals 15 residues. Germline CDR1 is SGHAT and CDR2 is FQNNGV. Between the trimmed V and J ends, which lost 5 bases and 3 bases, there was a span of 14 bases. DNA of the CDR3: TGTGCCAGCAGCCTATCGGGGACTAACAATCAGCCCCAGCATTTT. Translated, it gives CASSLSGTNNQPQHF.

V is TRBV25-1 and J is TRBJ2-7; 7 bases align to TRBD1. CDR1 and CDR2 from the germline V gene are MGHDK and SYGVNS. V trimming: 4 bases; J trimming: 2 bases; junction bases outside the gene matches: 5. The CDR3 sequence is 14 residues long. CDR3 DNA: TGTGCCAGCAGTGTCCGGGACAGACCCTACGAGCAGTACTTC. This sequence encodes CASSVRDRPYEQYF.

The J gene is TRBJ2-5, the V gene TRBV5-1; 11 bases line up with TRBD2. The CDR3 loop spans 16 amino acids. With V trimmed by 2 bases and J by 5 bases, 8 bases remained unmatched. Germline lookup yields CDR1 SGHRS and CDR2 YFSETQ. The CDR3 here is CASSFVAGGPGETQYF. The CDR3, as DNA: TGCGCCAGCAGCTTCGTAGCGGGGGGGCCCGGGGAGACCCAGTACTTC.

The gene calls are TRBV28 and TRBJ1-5, with TRBD1 as a possible D gene (6 bases). This CDR3 contains 13 residues. V was cut by 6 bases and J by 6 bases, with 12 bases left in between. Looked up from germline, CDR1 is MDHEN and CDR2 is SYDVKM. The CDR3 nucleotides read TGTGCCAGCAGCAGGGGTATGAGTCAGCCCCAGCATTTT. Translating it yields CASSRGMSQPQHF.

This chain links TRBV28 with TRBJ1-2; the D gene is possibly TRBD1 (5 bases). V shed 5 bases and J shed 2 bases, with 12 bases lying between them. Germline CDR1 and CDR2: MDHEN and SYDVKM. CDR3 size: 14 residues. The CDR3 loop reads CASSRDSLNYGYTF. The CDR3 DNA reads TGTGCCAGCAGTAGGGACTCTCTCAACTATGGCTACACCTTC.

The chain recombines TRBV5-1 with TRBJ2-4, with unresolved D. The V gene's germline CDR1 is SGHRS and CDR2 YFSETQ. The CDR3 covers 14 residues. V lost 4 bases and J lost 3, with 11 bases in between. DNA of the CDR3: TGCGCCAGCAGCCCGGAAAACAGCAAAAACATTCAGTACTTC. Translated, it gives CASSPENSKNIQYF.

This chain links TRBV30 with TRBJ1-2; D possibly corresponds to TRBD1 (5 bases). CDR3 length: 11 amino acids. V was trimmed by 5 bases and J by 7 bases, leaving 11 bases between them. The germline V gene encodes CDR1 GTSNPN and CDR2 SVGIG (reference sequence). DNA for the CDR3: TGTGCCTGGTATGGGGCGCGTGGCTACACCTTC. This encodes CAWYGARGYTF. Filled out from reference TRBV30 and TRBJ1-2, the complete variable domain reads SQTIHQWPATLVQPVGSPLSLECTVEGTSNPNLYWYRQAAGRGLQLLFYSVGIGQISSEVPQNLSASRPQDRQFILSSKKLLLSDSGFYLCAWYGARGYTFGSGTRLTVV.

This chain links TRBV6-1 with TRBJ2-5; 8 bases agree with TRBD1. The J segment lost 4 bases and the V segment lost 7 bases, leaving 8 bases of the junction unmatched. Germline assignment: CDR1 MNHNS and CDR2 SASEGT. The CDR3 extends over 14 amino acids. The CDR3 region is CASNRQGSGETQYF. CDR3 bases: TGTGCCAGCAATAGACAGGGGTCGGGAGAGACCCAGTACTTC.

This rearrangement joins TRBV7-9 to TRBJ2-7; D is possibly TRBD1 (5 bases). With 0 bases removed from V and 5 bases from J, the gap between germline ends came to 11 bases. The CDR3 loop spans 14 amino acids. CDR1 and CDR2 from the germline V gene are SEHNR and FQNEAQ (reference sequence). The CDR3: CASSLAGAEHEQYF. CDR3 nucleotides: TGTGCCAGCAGCTTAGCAGGGGCCGAGCACGAGCAGTACTTC. The full variable domain, completed using reference TRBV7-9 and TRBJ2-7, is DTGVSQNPRHKITKRGQNVTFRCDPISEHNRLYWYRQTLGQGPEFLTYFQNEAQLEKSRLLSDRFSAERPKGSFSTLEIQRTEQGDSAMYLCASSLAGAEHEQYFGPGTRLTVT.

The chain couples TRBV13 to TRBJ2-7; 9 positions agree with TRBD2. Germline V gene data show CDR1 as PRHDT and CDR2 as FYEKMQ (reference sequence). This CDR3 is 16 amino acids long. V trimming: 3 bases; J trimming: 0 bases; junction bases outside the gene matches: 6. CDR3 bases: TGTGCCAGCAGCTTTGGGCGGGGGGGCGTCTCCTACGAGCAGTACTTC. Its translation is CASSFGRGGVSYEQYF. The full variable domain, with the rest looked up from reference TRBV13 and TRBJ2-7, is AAGVIQSPRHLIKEKRETATLKCYPIPRHDTVYWYQQGPGQDPQFLISFYEKMQSDKGSIPDRFSAQQFSDYHSELNMSSLELGDSALYFCASSFGRGGVSYEQYFGPGTRLTVT.

The chain employs TRBV18 and TRBJ1-4; 9 bases agree with TRBD1. With V trimmed by 0 bases and J by 8 bases, 13 bases remained unmatched. Germline V gene data show CDR1 as KGHSH and CDR2 as LQKENI. The CDR3 consists of 18 residues. CDR3 sequence (DNA): TGTGCCAGCTCACCACCGTCCGACGGGACAGGGTTAGGGGAAAAACTGTTTTTT. Protein sequence: CASSPPSDGTGLGEKLFF.

V usage is TRBV5-1 and J usage is TRBJ1-6; TRBD1 matches at 7 bases. The germline V gene has CDR1 SGHRS and CDR2 YFSETQ. The junction had 3 bases not matched to a gene; V was cut back by 7 bases and J by 5 bases. This CDR3 has 13 residues. CDR3 DNA sequence: TGCGCCAGCGCCGGGACAGATAATTCACCCCTCCACTTT. Translating it yields CASAGTDNSPLHF.

The chain uses TRBV28 and TRBJ2-1; no definite D call. The V gene's germline CDR1 is MDHEN and CDR2 SYDVKM. The CDR3 has 13 residues. Trimming pared 7 bases from V and 7 bases from J, leaving 14 bases between. CDR3 bases: TGTGCCAGCACGGGTCCCCTCGGGAATGAGCAGTTCTTC. The encoded protein is CASTGPLGNEQFF.

This clone was recorded only once. This rearrangement joins TRBV28 to TRBJ1-2; 7 nucleotides match TRBD1. The length of the CDR3 is 14 residues. Germline V gene lookup returns CDR1 MDHEN and CDR2 SYDVKM. With 2 bases clipped from V and 8 bases from J, the junction kept 8 bases outside the gene matches. The CDR3 DNA sequence: TGTGCCAGCAGTTTACCCGGCAGGGGGGAAGGCTACACCTTC. Translated: CASSLPGRGEGYTF.

This clone was recorded once. The genes are TRBV5-1 and TRBJ2-4; TRBD2 matches at 8 bases. Germline CDR1 SGHRS, CDR2 YFSETQ. This CDR3 spans 15 amino acids. The V segment lost 0 bases and the J segment 6 bases; nucleotides outside the gene matches: 5. CDR3 region: CASSLETGGVNIQYF. CDR3 coding DNA: TGCGCCAGCAGCTTGGAGACGGGAGGGGTAAACATTCAGTACTTC.